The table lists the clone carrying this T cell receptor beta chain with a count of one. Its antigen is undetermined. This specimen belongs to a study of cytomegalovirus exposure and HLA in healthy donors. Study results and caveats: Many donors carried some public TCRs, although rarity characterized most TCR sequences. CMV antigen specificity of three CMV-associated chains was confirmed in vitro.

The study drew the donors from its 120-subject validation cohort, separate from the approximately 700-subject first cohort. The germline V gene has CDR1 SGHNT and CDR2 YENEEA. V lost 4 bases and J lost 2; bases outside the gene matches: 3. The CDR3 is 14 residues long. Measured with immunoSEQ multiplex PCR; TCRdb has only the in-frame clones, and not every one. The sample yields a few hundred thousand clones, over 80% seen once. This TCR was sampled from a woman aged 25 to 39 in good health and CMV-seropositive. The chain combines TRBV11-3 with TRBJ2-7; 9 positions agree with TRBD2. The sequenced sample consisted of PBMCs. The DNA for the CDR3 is TGTGCCAGCAGCTATCTAGCGGGGACCTACGAGCAGTACTTC. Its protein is CASSYLAGTYEQYF. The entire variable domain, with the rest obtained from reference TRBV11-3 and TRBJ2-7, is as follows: EAGVVQSPRYKIIEKKQPVAFWCNPISGHNTLYWYLQNLGQGPELLIRYENEEAVDDSQLPKDRFSAERLKGVDSTLKIQPAELGDSAVYLCASSYLAGTYEQYFGPGTRLTVT.